This T cell receptor (beta chain) derives from a study of blood T cell repertoires in COVID-19. Whole-study context: Sites in the United States, Italy and Spain provided acute and convalescent COVID-19 samples. The cDNA or gDNA used as material had been derived from T cells, B-cell-depleted T cells, or PBMCs.

The assay was immunoSEQ multiplex PCR, and TCRdb's table has in-frame clones only and misses some. Among 210,000 or so clones listed, 83% were seen once. Germline CDR1 is KGHDR and CDR2 is SFDVKD. CDR3 size: 15 residues. V lost 8 bases, J lost 3 bases, and 9 bases stayed unmatched. The chain couples TRBV24-1 to TRBJ2-7; 10 bases line up with TRBD1. This clonotype originated in a man aged 50 to 60 with active or convalescent COVID-19. Sequenced: peripheral blood. This CDR3 is CATTTTRTGGYEQYF. CDR3 nucleotides: TGTGCCACCACAACAACCCGGACAGGGGGCTACGAGCAGTACTTC.